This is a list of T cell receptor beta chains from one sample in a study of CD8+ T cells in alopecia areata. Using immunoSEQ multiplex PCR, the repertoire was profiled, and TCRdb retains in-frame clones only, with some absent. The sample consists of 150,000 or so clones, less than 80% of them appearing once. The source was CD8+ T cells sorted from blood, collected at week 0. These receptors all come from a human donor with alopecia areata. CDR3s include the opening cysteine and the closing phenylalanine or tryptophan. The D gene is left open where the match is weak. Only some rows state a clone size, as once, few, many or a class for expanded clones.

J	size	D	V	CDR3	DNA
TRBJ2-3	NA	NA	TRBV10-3	CAIVVLPSTDTQYF	TGTGCCATCGTAGTTCTCCCTAGCACAGATACGCAGTATTTT
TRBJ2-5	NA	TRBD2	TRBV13	CASSWTSGARETQYF	TGTGCCAGCAGCTGGACTAGCGGGGCGAGGGAGACCCAGTACTTC
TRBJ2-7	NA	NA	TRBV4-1	CASSQGLGIEQYF	TGCGCCAGCAGCCAGGGCCTTGGGATCGAGCAGTACTTC
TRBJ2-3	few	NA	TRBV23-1	CASSQTVHPPDTQYF	TGCGCCAGCAGTCAAACCGTACACCCTCCAGATACGCAGTATTTT
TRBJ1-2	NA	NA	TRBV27	CASLDSVYGYTF	TGTGCCAGCTTGGACAGCGTCTATGGCTACACCTTC
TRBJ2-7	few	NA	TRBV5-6	CASSSRDLGGYEQYF	TGTGCCAGCAGCAGCAGAGATCTCGGGGGCTACGAGCAGTACTTC
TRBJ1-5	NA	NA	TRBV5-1	CASSSGDSNQPQHF	TGCGCCAGCAGCTCGGGGGACTCAAATCAGCCCCAGCATTTT
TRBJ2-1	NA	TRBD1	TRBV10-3	CAISDGQGYNEQFF	TGTGCCATCAGTGATGGACAGGGGTACAATGAGCAGTTCTTC
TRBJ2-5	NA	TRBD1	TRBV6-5	CASSPRDRGIETQYF	TGTGCCAGCAGTCCCCGGGACAGGGGAATAGAGACCCAGTACTTC
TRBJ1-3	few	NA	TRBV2	CASSVRPEGSGNTIYF	TGTGCCAGCAGTGTGCGGCCCGAGGGGTCTGGAAACACCATATATTTT
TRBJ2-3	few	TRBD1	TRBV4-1	CASSQERTGRLADTQYF	TGCGCCAGCAGCCAAGAGAGGACAGGGAGATTAGCAGATACGCAGTATTTT
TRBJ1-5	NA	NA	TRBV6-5	CASSPTNSNQPQHF	TGTGCCAGCAGCCCTACAAATAGCAATCAGCCCCAGCATTTT
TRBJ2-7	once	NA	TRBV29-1	CSVENADETYEQYF	TGCAGCGTTGAAAACGCGGATGAAACCTACGAGCAGTACTTC
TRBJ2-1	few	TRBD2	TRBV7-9	CASSPLGAGGADEQFF	TGTGCCAGCAGCCCCCTGGGAGCCGGGGGGGCCGATGAGCAGTTCTTC
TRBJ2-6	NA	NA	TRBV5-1	CASRGWVRSGANVLTF	TGCGCCAGCAGGGGTTGGGTTCGCTCTGGGGCCAACGTCCTGACTTTC
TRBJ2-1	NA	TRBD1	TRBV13	CATQTGRADEQFF	TGTGCCACACAGACAGGGAGAGCCGATGAGCAGTTCTTC
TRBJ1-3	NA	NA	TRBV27	CASSLSQGSGNTIYF	TGTGCCAGCAGTTTATCGCAGGGCTCTGGAAACACCATATATTTT
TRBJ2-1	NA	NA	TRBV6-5	CASSYSGNEQFF	TGTGCCAGCAGTTACTCTGGGAATGAGCAGTTCTTC
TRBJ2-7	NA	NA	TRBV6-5	CASSYSQLGFEYF	TGTGCCAGCAGTTACTCGCAATTAGGGTTCGAGTACTTC
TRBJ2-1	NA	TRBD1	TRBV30	CAWSGGGQGPFRHNEQFF	TGTGCCTGGTCGGGTGGGGGACAGGGGCCGTTCCGGCACAATGAGCAGTTCTTC
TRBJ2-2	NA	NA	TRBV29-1	CSVVGRNTGELFF	TGCAGCGTTGTGGGGCGGAACACCGGGGAGCTGTTTTTT
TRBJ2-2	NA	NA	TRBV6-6	CASSTTVRGTGELFF	TGTGCCAGCAGCACGACAGTCAGAGGCACCGGGGAGCTGTTTTTT
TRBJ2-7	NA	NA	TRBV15	CATSRAATSYEQYF	TGTGCCACCAGCAGAGCGGCCACCTCCTACGAGCAGTACTTC
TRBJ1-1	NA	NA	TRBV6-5	CASRQNTEAFF	TGTGCCAGCAGGCAGAACACTGAAGCTTTCTTT
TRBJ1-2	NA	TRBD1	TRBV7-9	CASSSTGNDYGYTF	TGTGCCAGCAGCTCGACAGGGAACGATTATGGCTACACCTTC
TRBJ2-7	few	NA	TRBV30	CAWSEGSRYEQYF	TGTGCCTGGAGCGAGGGCAGTCGCTACGAGCAGTACTTC
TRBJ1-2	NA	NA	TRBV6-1	CASSEVTEREGNYGYTF	TGTGCCAGCAGTGAGGTAACCGAGAGGGAAGGGAACTATGGCTACACCTTC
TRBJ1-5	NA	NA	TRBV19	CASSWTAHDSNQPQHF	TGTGCCAGTAGTTGGACAGCCCATGATAGCAATCAGCCCCAGCATTTT
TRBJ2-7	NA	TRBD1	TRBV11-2	CASSSGTGSIHEQYF	TGTGCCAGCAGCTCCGGGACAGGGAGTATTCACGAGCAGTACTTC
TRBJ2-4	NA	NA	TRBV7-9	CASSLGIPNIQYF	TGTGCCAGCAGCTTGGGCATTCCAAACATTCAGTACTTC
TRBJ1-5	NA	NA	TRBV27	CASSLEWRSNQPQHF	TGTGCCAGCAGTTTGGAGTGGCGTAGCAATCAGCCCCAGCATTTT
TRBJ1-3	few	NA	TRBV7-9	CASSLGGVENF	TGTGCCAGCAGCTTAGGAGGAGTCGAAAATTTT
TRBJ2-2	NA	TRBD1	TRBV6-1	CASSGTGGDTGELFF	TGTGCCAGCAGCGGGACAGGGGGCGACACCGGGGAGCTGTTTTTT
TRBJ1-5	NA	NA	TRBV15	CATSSSGWGNQPQHF	TGTGCCACCAGCAGTTCCGGATGGGGCAATCAGCCCCAGCATTTT
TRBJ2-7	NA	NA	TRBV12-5	CASGTTGASYEQYF	TGTGCTAGTGGTACCACGGGGGCCTCCTACGAGCAGTACTTC
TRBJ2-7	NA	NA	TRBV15	CATSREGQAPTYEQYF	TGTGCCACCAGCAGAGAGGGGCAGGCTCCCACCTACGAGCAGTACTTC
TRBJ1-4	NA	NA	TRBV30	CAWRGFEGNEKLFF	TGTGCCTGGAGGGGATTCGAGGGTAATGAAAAACTGTTTTTT
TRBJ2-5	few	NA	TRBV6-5	CASSSTGQASETQYF	TGTGCCAGCAGTTCAACCGGGCAGGCTTCAGAGACCCAGTACTTC
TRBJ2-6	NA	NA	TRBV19	CASSMWPPTSGANVLTF	TGTGCCAGTAGTATGTGGCCACCGACCTCTGGGGCCAACGTCCTGACTTTC
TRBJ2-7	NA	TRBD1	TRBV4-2	CASSQDSGDSSYEQYF	TGTGCCAGCAGCCAAGATTCCGGGGACAGCTCCTACGAGCAGTACTTC
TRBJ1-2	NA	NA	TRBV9	CASSVGGSAYGYTF	TGTGCCAGCAGCGTAGGGGGGAGCGCCTATGGCTACACCTTC
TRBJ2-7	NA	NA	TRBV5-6	CASSPVGSSKSEQYF	TGTGCCAGCAGCCCGGTAGGGAGTTCTAAGTCCGAGCAGTACTTC
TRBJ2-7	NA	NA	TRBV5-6	CASSKKYEQYF	TGTGCCAGCAGCAAGAAGTACGAGCAGTACTTC
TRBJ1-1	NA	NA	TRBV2	CASRQGEAFF	TGTGCCAGCAGACAGGGTGAAGCTTTCTTT
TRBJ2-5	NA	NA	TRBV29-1	CSDTRRFTWQETQYF	TGCAGTGACACCAGACGATTCACGTGGCAAGAGACCCAGTACTTC